This T cell receptor beta chain derives from a study of early T cells in non-severe SARS-CoV-2 infection. Findings of the study overall: Private and CD4 specificities were missed by VDJdb matching, which favored anti-spike CD8 responses.

Concerning this clonotype itself: Its target is unknown.

Individual cDNA molecules each received unique molecular identifiers attached to them. TCRdb analysed the 5' RACE reads with MiXCR anew, one entry per CDR3 protein. There are 57,000 or so distinct CDR3 sequences in the sample; around 13% occur only once, and about 1% lies in the top ten. CDR3 length: 14 residues. V lost 5 bases, J lost 8 bases, and 15 bases lay in between. CDR1 and CDR2 (germline): MNHEY, SMNVEV (reference sequence). The sequence was obtained from an adult who was a healthcare worker with PCR-confirmed SARS-CoV-2 infection or an uninfected control (not recorded which). The donor label of this sample is uncertain. Here the sequenced sample was whole blood, taken at baseline. The V and J genes are TRBV27 and TRBJ1-4; D unclear. The CDR3 sequence is CASSPDGVREKLFF. CDR3 bases: TGTGCCAGCAGTCCCGATGGGGTTAGGGAAAAACTGTTTTTT.